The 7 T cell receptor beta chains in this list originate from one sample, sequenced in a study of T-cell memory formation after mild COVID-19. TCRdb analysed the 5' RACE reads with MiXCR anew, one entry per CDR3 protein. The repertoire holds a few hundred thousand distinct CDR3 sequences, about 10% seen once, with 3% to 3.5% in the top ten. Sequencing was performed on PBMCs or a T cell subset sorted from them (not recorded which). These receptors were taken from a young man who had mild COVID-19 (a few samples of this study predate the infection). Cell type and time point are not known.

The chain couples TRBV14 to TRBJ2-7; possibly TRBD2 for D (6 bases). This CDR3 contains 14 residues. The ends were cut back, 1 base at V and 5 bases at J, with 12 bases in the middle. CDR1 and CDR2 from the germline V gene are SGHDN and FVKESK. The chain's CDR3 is CASSQGWSGDEQYF. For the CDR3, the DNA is TGTGCCAGCAGCCAAGGTTGGTCGGGGGACGAGCAGTACTTC.

CDR3 sequence: CASSPGLSGDTQYF. DNA for the CDR3: TGTGCCAGCAGCCCCGGACTATCTGGAGATACGCAGTATTTT. The rearrangement joins TRBV7-3 to TRBJ2-3, with a weak D call TRBD2 (6 bases). The germline V gene encodes CDR1 SGHTA and CDR2 FQGTGA. This CDR3 spans 14 amino acids. V was shortened by 5 bases and J by 5 bases, with 14 bases between the two germline ends.

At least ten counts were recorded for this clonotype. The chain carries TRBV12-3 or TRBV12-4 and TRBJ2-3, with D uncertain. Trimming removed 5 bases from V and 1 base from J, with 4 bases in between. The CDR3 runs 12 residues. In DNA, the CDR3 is TGTGCCAGCAGTCCCCGCACAGATACGCAGTATTTT. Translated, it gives CASSPRTDTQYF.

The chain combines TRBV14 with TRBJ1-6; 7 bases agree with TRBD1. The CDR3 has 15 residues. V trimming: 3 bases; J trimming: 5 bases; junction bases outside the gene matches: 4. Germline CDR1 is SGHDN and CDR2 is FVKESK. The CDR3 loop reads CASSQRGQNNSPLHF. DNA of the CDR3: TGTGCCAGCAGCCAGCGGGGACAGAATAATTCACCCCTCCACTTT.

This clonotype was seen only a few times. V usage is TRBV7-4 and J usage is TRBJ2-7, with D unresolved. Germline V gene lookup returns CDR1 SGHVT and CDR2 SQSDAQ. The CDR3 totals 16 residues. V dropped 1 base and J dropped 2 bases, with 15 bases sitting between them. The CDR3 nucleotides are TGTGCCAGCAGCTTAGGTGGTTCCCACCAACCCTACGAGCAGTACGTC. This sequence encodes CASSLGGSHQPYEQYV.

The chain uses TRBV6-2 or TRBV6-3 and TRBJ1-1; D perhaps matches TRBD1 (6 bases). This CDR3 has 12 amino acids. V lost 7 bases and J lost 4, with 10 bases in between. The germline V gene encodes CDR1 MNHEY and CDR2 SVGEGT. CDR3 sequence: CASTTGSTEAFF. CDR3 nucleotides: TGTGCCAGCACCACAGGGAGCACTGAAGCTTTCTTT.

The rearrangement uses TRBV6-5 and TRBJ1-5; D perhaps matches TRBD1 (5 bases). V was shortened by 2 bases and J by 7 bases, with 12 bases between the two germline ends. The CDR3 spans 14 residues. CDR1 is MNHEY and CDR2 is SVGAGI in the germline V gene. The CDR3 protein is CASSYRAGWQPQHF. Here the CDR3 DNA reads TGTGCCAGCAGTTACAGGGCAGGGTGGCAGCCCCAGCATTTT.